What follows is one TCR beta chain and its context. Its antigen remains undetermined. No much larger clonotype is one base removed from it; base qualities were not supplied. At the junction V is shortened by 4 bases and J by 6 bases; bases outside the gene matches: 18. Via the germline V gene (reference sequence), CDR1 is DFQATT and CDR2 SNEGSKA. The CDR3, from cysteine to phenylalanine, totals 18 residues. Just the 54-base CDR3 DNA is kept, in frame starting at base 1. Amplification of TCR beta CDR3 regions was carried out from RNA transcripts. The first round of RT-PCR for the TCR CDR3 was performed with the HTBI primer set and the Qiagen OneStep RT-PCR kit. The libraries were constructed in a second round of multiplex PCR and then size-selected and purified. The libraries were sequenced on an Illumina HiSeq2000 using paired-end 100 bp reads. Turning to the authors' computational methods: SOAPnuke was used to process the raw data, throwing out any read that contained adapters or uncalled bases, had a mean Phred below 15, or lacked an exact constant-primer or identifier match. COPE v1.2.5 was used to merge the high-quality paired reads, and each unique nucleotide sequence was defined as a clonotype. MiTCR v1.1 was used to align the clonotypes against IMGT TRBV, TRBD and TRBJ reference segments. Only V-J combinations with frequency above 0.0001, covering approximately 99% of repertoires, were analysed. The TCS score was defined as F50 (clonal expansion) divided by E x V (chaos), with BLOSUM62-based TCRdist calculated between CDR3 peptides within each V-J. Welch's t-statistics and random forest reduced just over 500 V-J features to 10 to 15, which were used in a naive Bayes classifier (R e1071). Using fastp at Q25 and MiXCR, TCRdb reprocessed the public reads and kept productive beta chains. One record per CDR3 amino acid sequence lists the most common genes and DNA. The V and J calls were not made by the authors but by TCRdb's processing. Present in this sample are under 350,000 distinct CDR3 sequences, approximately 22% of which were seen just once. Over 40% of the sample is in the top ten clones.

These data come from a study of T cells in Graves' hyperthyroidism and ophthalmopathy (dated by TCRdb to between 2017 and 2020). For the wider study: Peripheral blood samples were taken at initial diagnosis, before any treatment was given. Thyroid tissue and blood T-cell repertoires from six Graves' hyperthyroidism patients were also compared in the study. Whether ophthalmopathy could be predicted prospectively was tested in an independent validation cohort made up of roughly 20 hyperthyroidism patients plus 17 patients who later progressed to ophthalmopathy. For training and testing, the approximately 97 patients in the discovery cohort were randomly divided in a 7:3 ratio. To identify distinguishing TCR V-J signatures, a discovery cohort of 90 to 100 patients was used, comprising some 43 with Graves' ophthalmopathy and 55 to 65 with stable Graves' hyperthyroidism. Once sampling was done, hyperthyroidism patients were given methimazole at a starting dose of 30 mg daily, whereas ophthalmopathy patients were given high-dose intravenous methylprednisolone. TCR Vbeta CDR3 sequencing of 120 to 150 peripheral blood samples (around 45 ophthalmopathy, 75 hyperthyroidism and roughly 17 progressor patients) is reported in the paper. Study-level results and caveats: A 13 V-J signature model separated ophthalmopathy from stable hyperthyroidism, with 87.88% sensitivity and 81.08% specificity in cross-validation and 80%/75% in testing. Most expanded thyroid clonotypes (frequency above 0.001) were also detected in blood, suggesting blood repertoires may reflect thyroid immune responses. In validation, progression to ophthalmopathy was predicted by the model with nearly 71% sensitivity and 72% to 80% specificity, a median of roughly 6.4 months before onset. Sample size was not statistically predetermined, and blinding of investigators to group allocation was not performed.

A patient counted as having stable Graves' hyperthyroidism if no progression to ophthalmopathy occurred over 18 months of follow-up. Hyperthyroidism patients were aged 18 to 65 years and newly diagnosed, with disease duration of less than 2 months. Any patient with an uncontrolled infection, another autoimmune disease, pregnancy or lactation was excluded. Diagnoses relied on clinical symptoms, serum thyroxine and TRAb, thyroid ultrasound and orbital computed tomography. PBMCs were isolated from 10 ml of fresh peripheral blood by Ficoll-Paque density gradient centrifugation. Total RNA was extracted with Trizol reagent, and quality was checked on an Agilent 2100 Bioanalyzer.

The sample taken for sequencing was blood. The TCR originated in a woman aged 50 to 65 with Graves' hyperthyroidism. The receptor chain draws on TRBV20-1 and TRBJ2-1; 10 of the junction bases match TRBD2. The nucleotide sequence is given as TGCAGTGCTACTCGCAAGGCGGCTAGCGGGAGAAGGGGCAATGAGCAGTTCTTC. It translates to CSATRKAASGRRGNEQFF.